Described below is a single TCR beta chain sequence and its context. The V gene end was trimmed by 3 bases and the J gene end by 7 bases; junction bases not matched to a gene: 3. Germline V gives CDR1 PRHDT, CDR2 FYEKMQ (reference sequence). This CDR3 has 14 residues. The data belong to a study of blood T cell repertoires in COVID-19. Study as a whole: COVID-19 samples, acute and convalescent, were from the United States, Italy and Spain. Sources were T cells, B-cell-depleted T cells, or PBMCs; the material itself was cDNA or gDNA.

Authors' data handling: The assay estimated nucleated cells by amplifying reference gene primers. Produced via immunoSEQ multiplex PCR; TCRdb's table is partial and in-frame only. For V, J and clone size, that table is used; D and trimming come from the DNA. The sample holds about 220,000 clones, roughly 84% seen once. The sequencing sample was made of peripheral blood. The genes are TRBV13 and TRBJ1-6; 7 bases line up with TRBD1. The clonotype was recovered from a woman aged 55-75 years who had recovered from COVID-19. The CDR3 DNA reads as TGTGCCAGCAGCTTTACAGGGGTAAATTCACCCCTCCACTTT. Translating it yields CASSFTGVNSPLHF.